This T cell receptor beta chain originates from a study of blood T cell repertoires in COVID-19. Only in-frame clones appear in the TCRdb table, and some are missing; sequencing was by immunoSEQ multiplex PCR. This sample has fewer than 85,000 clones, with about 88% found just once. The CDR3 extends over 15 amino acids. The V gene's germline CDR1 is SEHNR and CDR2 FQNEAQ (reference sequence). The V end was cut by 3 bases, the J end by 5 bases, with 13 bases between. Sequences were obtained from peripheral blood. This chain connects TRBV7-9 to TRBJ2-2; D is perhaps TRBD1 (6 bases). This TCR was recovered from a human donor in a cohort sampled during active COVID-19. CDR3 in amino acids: CASSFTGFTTGELFF. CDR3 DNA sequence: TGTGCCAGCAGCTTTACAGGGTTTACGACCGGGGAGCTGTTTTTT.